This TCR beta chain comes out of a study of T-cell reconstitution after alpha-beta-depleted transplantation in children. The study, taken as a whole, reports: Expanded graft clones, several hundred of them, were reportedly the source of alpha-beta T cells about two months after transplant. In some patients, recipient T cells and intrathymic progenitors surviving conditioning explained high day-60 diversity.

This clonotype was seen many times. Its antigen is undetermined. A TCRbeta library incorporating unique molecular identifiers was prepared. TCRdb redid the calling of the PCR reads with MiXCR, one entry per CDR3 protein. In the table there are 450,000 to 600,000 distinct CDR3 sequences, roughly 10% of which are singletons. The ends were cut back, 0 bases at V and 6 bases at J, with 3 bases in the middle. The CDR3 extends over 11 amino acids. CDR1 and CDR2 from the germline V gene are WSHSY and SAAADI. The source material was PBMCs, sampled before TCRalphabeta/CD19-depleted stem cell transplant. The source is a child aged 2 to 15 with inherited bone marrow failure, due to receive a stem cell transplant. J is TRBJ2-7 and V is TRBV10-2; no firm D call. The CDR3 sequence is CASSESSEQYF. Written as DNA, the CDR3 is TGCGCCAGCAGTGAGTCGAGCGAGCAGTACTTC.